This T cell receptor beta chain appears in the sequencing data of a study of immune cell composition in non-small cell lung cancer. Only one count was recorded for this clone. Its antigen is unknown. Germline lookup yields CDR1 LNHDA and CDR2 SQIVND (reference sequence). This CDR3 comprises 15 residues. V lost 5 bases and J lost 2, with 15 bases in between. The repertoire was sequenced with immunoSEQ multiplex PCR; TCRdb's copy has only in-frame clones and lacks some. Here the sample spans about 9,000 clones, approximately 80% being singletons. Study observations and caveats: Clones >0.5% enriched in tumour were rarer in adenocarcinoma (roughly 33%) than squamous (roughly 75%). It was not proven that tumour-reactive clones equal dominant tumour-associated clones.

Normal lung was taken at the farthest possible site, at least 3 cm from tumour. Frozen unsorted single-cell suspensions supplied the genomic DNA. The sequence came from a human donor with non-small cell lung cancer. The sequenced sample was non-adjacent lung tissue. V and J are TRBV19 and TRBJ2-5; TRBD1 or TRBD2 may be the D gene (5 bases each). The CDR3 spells CASSWWSGPQETQYF. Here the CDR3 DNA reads TGTGCCAGTAGTTGGTGGTCGGGACCACAAGAGACCCAGTACTTC.